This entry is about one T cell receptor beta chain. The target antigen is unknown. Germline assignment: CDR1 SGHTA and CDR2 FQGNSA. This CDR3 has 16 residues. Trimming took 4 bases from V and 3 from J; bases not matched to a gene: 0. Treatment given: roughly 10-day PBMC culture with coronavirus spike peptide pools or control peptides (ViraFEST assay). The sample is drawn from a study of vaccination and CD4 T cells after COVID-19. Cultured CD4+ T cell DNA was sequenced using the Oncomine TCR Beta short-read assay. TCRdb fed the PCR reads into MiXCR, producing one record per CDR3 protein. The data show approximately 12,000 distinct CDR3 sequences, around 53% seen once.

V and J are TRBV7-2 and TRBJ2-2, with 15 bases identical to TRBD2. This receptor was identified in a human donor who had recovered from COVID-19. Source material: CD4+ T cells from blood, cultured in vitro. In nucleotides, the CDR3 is TGTGCCAGCAGCTGGACTAGCGGGGGGGACACCGGGGAGCTGTTTTTT. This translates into CASSWTSGGDTGELFF.